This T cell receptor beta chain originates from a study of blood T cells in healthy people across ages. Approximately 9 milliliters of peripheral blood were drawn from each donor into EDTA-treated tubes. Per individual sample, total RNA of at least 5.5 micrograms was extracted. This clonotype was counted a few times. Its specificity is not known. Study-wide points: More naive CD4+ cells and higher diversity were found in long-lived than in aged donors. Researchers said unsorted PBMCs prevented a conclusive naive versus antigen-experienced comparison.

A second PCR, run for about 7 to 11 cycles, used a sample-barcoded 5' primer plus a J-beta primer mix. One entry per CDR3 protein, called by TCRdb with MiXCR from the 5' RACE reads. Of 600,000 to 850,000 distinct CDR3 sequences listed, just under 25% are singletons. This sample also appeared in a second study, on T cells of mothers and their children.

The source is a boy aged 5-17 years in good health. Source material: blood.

Here the CDR3 DNA reads TGTGCCAGCAGCTCCGGGACTAGCGGGAGAGGCCCCTACAATGAGCAGTTCTTC. It is translated as CASSSGTSGRGPYNEQFF. The chain is built from TRBV7-9 and TRBJ2-1; 14 bases line up with TRBD2. The V segment lost 4 bases and the J segment 2 bases; nucleotides outside the gene matches: 7. CDR3 size: 18 residues. Germline CDR1 reads SEHNR; CDR2 reads FQNEAQ (reference sequence). The variable domain in full, completed from reference TRBV7-9 and TRBJ2-1, reads DTGVSQNPRHKITKRGQNVTFRCDPISEHNRLYWYRQTLGQGPEFLTYFQNEAQLEKSRLLSDRFSAERPKGSFSTLEIQRTEQGDSAMYLCASSSGTSGRGPYNEQFFGPGTRLTVL.